These 15 T cell receptor beta chains came from one sample sequenced in a study of blood T cells in healthy people across ages. A second PCR of 7 to 11 cycles used a sample-barcoded 5' primer and a J-beta primer mix. In TCRdb, the 5' RACE reads were re-called with MiXCR into one record per CDR3 protein. This sample has 730,000 or so distinct CDR3 sequences; roughly 47% occur once, and the top ten carry 20% to 25%. Material for sequencing was blood. The receptors were sampled from a woman in her fifties or sixties in good health.

This sequence joins TRBV5-1 and TRBJ1-2, with D unresolved. Germline CDR1 SGHRS, CDR2 YFSETQ. Trimming stripped 4 bases from V and 0 bases from J, with 10 bases between. CDR3 length: 14 amino acids. The CDR3 protein is CASSTGHANYGYTF. In nucleotides, the CDR3 is TGCGCCAGCAGCACGGGTCACGCTAACTATGGCTACACCTTC.

This clonotype was seen only a few times. This chain uses TRBV24-1 with TRBJ2-3; TRBD2 is a possible D gene (6 bases). V was cut by 8 bases and J by 0 bases, with 8 bases left in between. CDR3 length: 13 residues. Germline values: CDR1 KGHDR, CDR2 SFDVKD. For the CDR3, the DNA is TGTGCCACCAACAGCGGGAGCACAGATACGCAGTATTTT. Its translation is CATNSGSTDTQYF.

This clonotype was recorded a few times. The chain employs TRBV5-5 and TRBJ2-3; TRBD1 matches at 7 bases. CDR1 SGHKS and CDR2 YYEKEE come from the germline V gene (reference sequence). Trimming cost V 6 bases and J 4 bases; bases outside gene matches: 8. There are 14 residues in the CDR3. The CDR3 nucleotides are TGTGCCAGCATATTGACAGGGCGGTCAGATACGCAGTATTTT. As protein: CASILTGRSDTQYF.

This chain uses TRBV2 with TRBJ2-3; D may be TRBD1 (5 bases). V lost 4 bases, J lost 4 bases, and 12 bases lay in between. Germline lookup yields CDR1 SNHLY and CDR2 FYNNEI. This CDR3 region has 14 residues. The CDR3: CASSGPPGPDTQYF. The CDR3 coding sequence is TGTGCCAGCAGTGGACCCCCAGGGCCAGATACGCAGTATTTT.

The V and J genes are TRBV12-3 or TRBV12-4 and TRBJ1-2; 11 nucleotides match TRBD1. V lost 6 bases to trimming and J lost 8 bases; unmatched junction nucleotides: 8. The CDR3 consists of 14 residues. CDR3 loop: CASRRDRGWEGYTF. CDR3 DNA sequence: TGTGCCAGCAGGCGGGACAGGGGGTGGGAAGGCTACACCTTC.

The chain couples TRBV15 to TRBJ1-6; D is perhaps TRBD1 (6 bases). The CDR3 contains 13 residues. Germline loops: CDR1 LNHNV, CDR2 YYDKDF (reference sequence). V lost 0 bases and J lost 16, with 13 bases in between. As DNA, the CDR3 is TGTGCCACCAGCAGAGATCCGGACAGTATGCTCCACTTT. Protein product: CATSRDPDSMLHF.

This clonotype turned up a few times. The chain combines TRBV6-6 with TRBJ2-1, with a tentative D call TRBD2 (5 bases). Germline CDR1 is MNHNY and CDR2 is SVGAGI (reference sequence). The ends were cut back, 2 bases at V and 2 bases at J, with 10 bases in the middle. The CDR3 runs to 15 residues. The CDR3 protein is CASSYRASPYNEQFF. The DNA of the CDR3 is TGTGCCAGCAGTTACCGGGCTAGCCCCTACAATGAGCAGTTCTTC.

The V call is TRBV7-3, the J call TRBJ1-1; maybe TRBD1 (6 bases). The ends were cut back, 8 bases at V and 5 bases at J, with 12 bases in the middle. The length of the CDR3 is 12 residues. Germline loops: CDR1 SGHTA, CDR2 FQGTGA. This chain's CDR3 is CASGERGTEAFF. The CDR3 coding sequence is TGTGCCAGCGGGGAGAGGGGGACTGAAGCTTTCTTT. Full variable domain (remainder filled in from reference TRBV7-3 and TRBJ1-1): GAGVSQTPSNKVTEKGKYVELRCDPISGHTALYWYRQSLGQGPEFLIYFQGTGAADDSGLPNDRFFAVRPEGSVSTLKIQRTERGDSAVYLCASGERGTEAFFGQGTRLTVV.

This clonotype turned up a few times. This rearrangement joins TRBV7-3 to TRBJ2-1; D may match TRBD1 or TRBD2 (6 bases each). The CDR3 runs to 15 residues. Trimming left V 0 bases short and J 9 bases short, with 15 bases between. The germline V gene has CDR1 SGHTA and CDR2 FQGTGA. In DNA, the CDR3 is TGTGCCAGCAGCTTAACTGGGGGGCTGCAATCTGAGCAGTTCTTC. This codes for CASSLTGGLQSEQFF.

The chain uses TRBV27 and TRBJ2-7, with D tentatively TRBD1 or TRBD2 (5 bases each). Germline V lookup: CDR1 MNHEY, CDR2 SMNVEV (reference sequence). The CDR3 runs to 16 residues. V lost 5 bases and J lost 0, with 17 bases in between. The CDR3 region is CASSPGAGRSSYEQYF. The CDR3 DNA reads TGTGCCAGCAGTCCCGGGGCAGGACGGAGCTCCTACGAGCAGTACTTC.

The chain is built from TRBV7-2 and TRBJ2-1; TRBD2 aligns across 7 bases. With V trimmed by 5 bases and J by 0 bases, 7 bases remained unmatched. Germline CDR1 SGHTA, CDR2 FQGNSA. The CDR3 consists of 16 residues. The CDR3 DNA reads as TGTGCCAGCAGCGGCGGAAGGGAGGGCTCCTACAATGAGCAGTTCTTC. It encodes CASSGGREGSYNEQFF.

V is TRBV20-1 and J is TRBJ2-5; D may correspond to TRBD1 or TRBD2 (6 bases each). The germline V gene encodes CDR1 DFQATT and CDR2 SNEGSKA (reference sequence). The CDR3 covers 14 residues. Trimming took 2 bases from V and 5 from J, leaving 15 bases between them. The CDR3 sequence: CSARNQEGVETQYF. CDR3 in DNA: TGCAGTGCTAGAAACCAGGAGGGGGTGGAGACCCAGTACTTC.

J is TRBJ2-3 and V is TRBV20-1; 9 positions match TRBD2. V shed 2 bases and J 8 bases; nucleotides not matched to a gene: 14. The CDR3 spans 16 residues. The germline V gene encodes CDR1 DFQATT and CDR2 SNEGSKA (reference sequence). The CDR3 sequence is CSARPPQRGVKGTQYF. The CDR3 bases are TGCAGTGCTAGACCCCCCCAGCGGGGGGTCAAAGGTACGCAGTATTTT.

Worth noting for this clonotype: At one end the junction does not follow the germline gene, possibly because of a read error. The chain links TRBV7-3 to TRBJ2-3; 8 bases agree with TRBD1. The CDR3 loop spans 12 amino acids. CDR1 and CDR2 (germline): SGHTA, FQGTGA. CDR3 sequence reads: CTSSTGGNTQYF. The CDR3 DNA reads as TGTACCAGCAGTACAGGGGGGAATACGCAGTATTTT. The entire variable domain, with the rest obtained from reference TRBV7-3 and TRBJ2-3, is as follows: GAGVSQTPSNKVTEKGKYVELRCDPISGHTALYWYRQSLGQGPEFLIYFQGTGAADDSGLPNDRFFAVRPEGSVSTLKIQRTERGDSAVYLCTSSTGGNTQYFGPGTRLTVL.

The chain recombines TRBV29-1 with TRBJ1-1; D perhaps matches TRBD1 (6 bases). The CDR3 contains 12 residues. Trimming shortened V by 7 bases and J by 5 bases, and 14 bases separated the two germline ends. The V gene's germline CDR1 is SQVTM and CDR2 ANQGSEA. The CDR3 loop reads CSARRGGTEAFF. CDR3 sequence (DNA): TGCAGCGCCCGAAGAGGGGGGACTGAAGCTTTCTTT.